The clone carrying this T cell receptor (beta chain) was observed many times. What it binds is unknown. The CDR3 covers 13 residues. CDR1 and CDR2 from the germline V gene are SGHRS and YFSETQ. V shed 4 bases and J shed 5 bases, with 10 bases lying between them. Orbital computed tomography and thyroid ultrasound, along with TRAb, serum thyroxine and clinical symptoms, underpinned diagnosis. Transcripts of RNA were the source for amplifying TCR beta CDR3 regions. Second-round multiplex PCR came after a first-round RT-PCR that employed HTBI primers. One entry per CDR3 protein results from TCRdb running MiXCR on the multiplex PCR reads. In the table there are about 400,000 distinct CDR3 sequences, around 16% of which are singletons. The data stem from a study of Graves' ophthalmopathy and Graves' hyperthyroidism. Findings of the study overall: The model forecast ophthalmopathy progression, reaching 70.59% sensitivity and about 72% specificity. With about 88% sensitivity and less than 83% specificity, a 13-signature model separated ophthalmopathy from stable hyperthyroidism.

The sample consisted of peripheral blood. This sequence joins TRBV5-1 and TRBJ1-5; D call uncertain. The receptor comes from a woman younger than 35 with Graves' ophthalmopathy. The CDR3 loop is CASSRTVDQPQHF. The CDR3, as DNA: TGCGCCAGCAGCCGGACTGTTGATCAGCCCCAGCATTTT.